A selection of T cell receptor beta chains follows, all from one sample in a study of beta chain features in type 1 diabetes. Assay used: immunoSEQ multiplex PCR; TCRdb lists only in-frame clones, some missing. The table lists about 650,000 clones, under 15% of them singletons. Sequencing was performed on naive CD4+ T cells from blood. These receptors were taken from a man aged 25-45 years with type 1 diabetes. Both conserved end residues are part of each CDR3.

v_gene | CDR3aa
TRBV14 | CASSQPPTLAAFF
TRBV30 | CAWGVSEQFF
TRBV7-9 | CASSPSQERYTF
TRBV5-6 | CASSLVSGGRAGELFF
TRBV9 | CASSVGGTGSYNEQFF
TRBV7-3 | CASSPAGGAGGYTF
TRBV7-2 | CASSPKSGTNEKLFF
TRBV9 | CASSPTGVAGGPNEQYF
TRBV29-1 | CSVGRGPGGSEAFF
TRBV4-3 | CASSHWTVRSSTDTQYF
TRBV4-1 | CASSQGETGINYGYTF
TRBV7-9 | CASSLRGDTEAFF
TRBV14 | CASSQAGGGYGYTF
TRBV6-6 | CASSGTGETGELFF
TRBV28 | CASSGGTGVYEQYF
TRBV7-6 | CASSLEGGELFDTQYF
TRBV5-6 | CASSSYQTEFYGYTF
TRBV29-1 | CSVRGSQETQYF
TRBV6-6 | CASSRTSYLTDTQYF
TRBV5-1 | CASSLEGSYEQYF
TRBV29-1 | CSVGQSRNQPQHF
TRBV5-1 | CASSEQGGSNQPQHF
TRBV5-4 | CASSLAGLGTEAFF
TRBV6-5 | CASSYSTGSGANVLTF
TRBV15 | CATSRGGQGAYEQYF
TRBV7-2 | CASSYSGTAYGYTF
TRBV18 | CASSPTTDNTEAFF
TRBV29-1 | CSARQGDQPQHF
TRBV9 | CASSPRTENTGELFF
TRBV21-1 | CASSKERGAKGNIQYF
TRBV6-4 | CASSELRSLNTEAFF
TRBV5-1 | CASSSGYQETQYF
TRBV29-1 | CSVGGAGANVLTF
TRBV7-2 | CASSLGGRRPSYEQYF
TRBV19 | CASSIIDTQYF
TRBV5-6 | CASSLLGQLYEQYF
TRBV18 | CASSPGRGQPQHF
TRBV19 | CASTIQANTGELFF
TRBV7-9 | CASSHQLQGSSVYGYTF
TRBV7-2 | CASSRRGGNQPQHF
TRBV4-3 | CASSRAGGPSQETQYF